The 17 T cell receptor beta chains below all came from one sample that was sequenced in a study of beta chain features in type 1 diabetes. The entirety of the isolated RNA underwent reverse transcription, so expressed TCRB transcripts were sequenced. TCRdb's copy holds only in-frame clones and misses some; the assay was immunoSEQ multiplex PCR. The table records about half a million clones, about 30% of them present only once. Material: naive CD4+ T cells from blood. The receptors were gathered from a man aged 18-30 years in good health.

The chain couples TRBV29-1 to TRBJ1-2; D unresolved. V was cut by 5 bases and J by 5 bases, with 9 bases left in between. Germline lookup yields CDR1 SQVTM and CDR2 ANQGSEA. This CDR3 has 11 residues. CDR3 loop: CSVRDRYGYTF. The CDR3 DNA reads TGCAGCGTTCGAGACCGATATGGCTACACCTTC.

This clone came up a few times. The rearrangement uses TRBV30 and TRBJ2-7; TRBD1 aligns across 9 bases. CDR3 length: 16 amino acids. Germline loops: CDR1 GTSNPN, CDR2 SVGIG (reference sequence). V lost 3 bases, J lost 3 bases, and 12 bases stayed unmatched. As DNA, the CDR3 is TGTGCCTGGAGCTTTCTCGCCCCGGGACAGGGCTACGAGCAGTACTTC. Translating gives CAWSFLAPGQGYEQYF.

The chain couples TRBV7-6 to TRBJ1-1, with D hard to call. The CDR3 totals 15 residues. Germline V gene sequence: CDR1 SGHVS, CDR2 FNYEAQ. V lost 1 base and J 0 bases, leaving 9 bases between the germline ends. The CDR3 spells CASSLEARMNTEAFF. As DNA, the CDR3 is TGTGCCAGCAGCTTAGAAGCAAGGATGAACACTGAAGCTTTCTTT.

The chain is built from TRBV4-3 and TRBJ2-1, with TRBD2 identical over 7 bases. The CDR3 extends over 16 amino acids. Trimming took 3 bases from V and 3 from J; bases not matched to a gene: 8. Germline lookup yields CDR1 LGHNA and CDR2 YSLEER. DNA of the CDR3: TGCGCCAGCAGCCAGGGGTCGAGCGGGATCTACAATGAGCAGTTCTTC. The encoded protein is CASSQGSSGIYNEQFF.

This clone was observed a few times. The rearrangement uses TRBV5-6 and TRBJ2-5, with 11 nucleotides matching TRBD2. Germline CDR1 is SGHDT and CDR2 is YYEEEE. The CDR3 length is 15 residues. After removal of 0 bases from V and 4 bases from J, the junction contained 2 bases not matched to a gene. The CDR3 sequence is CASSLALAGGETQYF. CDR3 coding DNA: TGTGCCAGCAGCTTGGCTCTAGCGGGAGGAGAGACCCAGTACTTC.

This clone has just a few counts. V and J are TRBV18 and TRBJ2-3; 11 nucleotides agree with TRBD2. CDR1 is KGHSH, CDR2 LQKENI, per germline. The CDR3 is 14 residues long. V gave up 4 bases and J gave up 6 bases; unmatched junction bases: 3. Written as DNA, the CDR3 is TGTGCCAGCTCACTAGCGGGAGGGCCGGATACGCAGTATTTT. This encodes CASSLAGGPDTQYF. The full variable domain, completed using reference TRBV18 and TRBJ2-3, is NAGVMQNPRHLVRRRGQEARLRCSPMKGHSHVYWYRQLPEEGLKFMVYLQKENIIDESGMPKERFSAEFPKEGPSILRIQQVVRGDSAAYFCASSLAGGPDTQYFGPGTRLTVL.

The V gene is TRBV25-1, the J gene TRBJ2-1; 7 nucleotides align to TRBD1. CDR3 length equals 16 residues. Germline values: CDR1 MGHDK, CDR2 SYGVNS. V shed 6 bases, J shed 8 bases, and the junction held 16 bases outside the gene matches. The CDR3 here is CASRGRQGGFIDEQFF. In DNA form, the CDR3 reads TGTGCCAGCAGGGGGCGACAGGGTGGTTTTATCGATGAGCAGTTCTTC.

Here the CDR3 reads CASSKLKGGGYGYTF. CDR3 sequence (DNA): TGTGCCAGCAGTAAGCTTAAGGGTGGTGGATATGGCTACACCTTC. The chain uses TRBV2 and TRBJ1-2; D not certain. V lost 5 bases and J lost 5, with 18 bases in between. CDR3 length equals 15 residues. The germline V gene has CDR1 SNHLY and CDR2 FYNNEI.

The CDR3, as DNA: TGTGCCAGCAGCCAGACTAGCGCTAACTCCTACGAGCAGTACTTC. It yields the protein CASSQTSANSYEQYF. The J gene is TRBJ2-7, the V gene TRBV7-2; 8 nucleotides agree with TRBD2. Germline V lookup: CDR1 SGHTA, CDR2 FQGNSA. The CDR3 is made up of 15 amino acids. Trimming took 5 bases from V and 0 from J; bases not matched to a gene: 6.

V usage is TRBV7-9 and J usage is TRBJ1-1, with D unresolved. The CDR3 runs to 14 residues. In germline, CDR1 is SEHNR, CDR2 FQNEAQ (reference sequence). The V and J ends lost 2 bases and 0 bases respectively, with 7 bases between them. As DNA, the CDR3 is TGTGCCAGCAGCTTAAGCGGAGTGAACACTGAAGCTTTCTTT. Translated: CASSLSGVNTEAFF.

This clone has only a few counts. CDR3 loop: CASSLGGGVLSYEQYF. For the CDR3, the DNA is TGTGCCAGCAGCTTGGGCGGCGGGGTCCTCTCCTACGAGCAGTACTTC. This chain links TRBV5-6 with TRBJ2-7; tentatively, D is TRBD2 (6 bases). CDR1 SGHDT and CDR2 YYEEEE come from the germline V gene. The CDR3 has 16 amino acids. The V end lost 0 bases, the J end lost 0 bases, and 13 bases lay between the germline ends.

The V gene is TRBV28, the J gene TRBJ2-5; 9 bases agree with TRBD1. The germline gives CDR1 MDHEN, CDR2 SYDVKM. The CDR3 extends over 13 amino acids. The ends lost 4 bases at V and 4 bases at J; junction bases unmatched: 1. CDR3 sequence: CASSYRGLETQYF. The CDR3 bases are TGTGCCAGCAGTTACAGGGGGCTAGAGACCCAGTACTTC.

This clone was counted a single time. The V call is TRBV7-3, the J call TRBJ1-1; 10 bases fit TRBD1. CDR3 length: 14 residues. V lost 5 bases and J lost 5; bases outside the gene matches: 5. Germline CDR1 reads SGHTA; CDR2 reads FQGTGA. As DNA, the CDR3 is TGTGCCAGCAGCCCGGGGACAGGGGCGACTGAAGCTTTCTTT. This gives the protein CASSPGTGATEAFF.

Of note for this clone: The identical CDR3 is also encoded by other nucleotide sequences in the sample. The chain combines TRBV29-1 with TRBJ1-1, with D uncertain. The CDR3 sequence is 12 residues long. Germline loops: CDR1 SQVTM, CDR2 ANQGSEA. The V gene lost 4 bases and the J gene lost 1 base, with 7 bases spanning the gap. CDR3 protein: CSVGGGNTEAFF. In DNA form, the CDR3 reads TGCAGCGTTGGAGGAGGGAACACTGAAGCTTTCTTT.

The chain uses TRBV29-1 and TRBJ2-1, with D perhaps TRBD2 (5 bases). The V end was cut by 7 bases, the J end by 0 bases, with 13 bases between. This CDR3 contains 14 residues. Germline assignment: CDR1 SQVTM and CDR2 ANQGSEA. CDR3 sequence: CSAERSSSYNEQFF. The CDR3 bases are TGCAGCGCCGAGCGGTCCTCCTCCTACAATGAGCAGTTCTTC.

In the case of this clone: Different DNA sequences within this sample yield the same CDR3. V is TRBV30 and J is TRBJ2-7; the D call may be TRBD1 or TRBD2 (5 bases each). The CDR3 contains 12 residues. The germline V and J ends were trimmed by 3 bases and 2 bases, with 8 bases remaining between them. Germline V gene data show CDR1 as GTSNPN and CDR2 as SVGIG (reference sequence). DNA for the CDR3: TGTGCCTGGAGCGGGGCTGCCTACGAGCAGTACTTC. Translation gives CAWSGAAYEQYF.

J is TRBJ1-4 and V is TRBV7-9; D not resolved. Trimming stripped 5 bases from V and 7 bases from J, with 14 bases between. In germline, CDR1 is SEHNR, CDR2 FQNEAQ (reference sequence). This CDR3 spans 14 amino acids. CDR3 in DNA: TGTGCCAGCAGCCCGAGGCGGCCGGGTGAAAAACTGTTTTTT. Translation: CASSPRRPGEKLFF.